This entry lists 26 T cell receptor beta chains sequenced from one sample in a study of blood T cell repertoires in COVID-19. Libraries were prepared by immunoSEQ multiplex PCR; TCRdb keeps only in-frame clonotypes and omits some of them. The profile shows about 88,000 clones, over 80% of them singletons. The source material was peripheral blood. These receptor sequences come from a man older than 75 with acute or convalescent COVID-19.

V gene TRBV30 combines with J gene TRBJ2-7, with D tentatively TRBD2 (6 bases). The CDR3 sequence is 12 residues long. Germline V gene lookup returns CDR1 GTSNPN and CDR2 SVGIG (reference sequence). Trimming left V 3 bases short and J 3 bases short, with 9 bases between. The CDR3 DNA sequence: TGTGCCTGGAGCTGGGGGGACTACGAGCAGTACTTC. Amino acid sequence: CAWSWGDYEQYF.

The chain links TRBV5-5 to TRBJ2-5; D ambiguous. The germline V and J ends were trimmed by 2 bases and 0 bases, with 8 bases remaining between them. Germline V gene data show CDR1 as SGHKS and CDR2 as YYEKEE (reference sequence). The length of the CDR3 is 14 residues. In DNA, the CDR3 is TGTGCCAGCAGCTTAACGGGTAACCAAGAGACCCAGTACTTC. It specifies CASSLTGNQETQYF.

CDR3 DNA sequence: TGTGCCAGCAGTCGAACTCCGGGGGGCACTGAAGCTTTCTTT. Amino acids: CASSRTPGGTEAFF. This chain joins TRBV3-1 (or the pseudogene TRBV3-2) and TRBJ1-1, with a tentative D call TRBD1 (5 bases). The germline V gene has CDR1 LGHDT and CDR2 YNNKEL (reference sequence). Trimming shortened V by 6 bases and J by 4 bases, and 15 bases separated the two germline ends. This CDR3 is built from 14 residues.

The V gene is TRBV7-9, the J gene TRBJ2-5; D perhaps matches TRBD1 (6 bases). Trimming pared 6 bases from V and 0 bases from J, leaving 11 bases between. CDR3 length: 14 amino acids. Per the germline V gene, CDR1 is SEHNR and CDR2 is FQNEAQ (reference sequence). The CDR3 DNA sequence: TGTGCCAGCAGAGCCGGGACACACCAAGAGACCCAGTACTTC. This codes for CASRAGTHQETQYF. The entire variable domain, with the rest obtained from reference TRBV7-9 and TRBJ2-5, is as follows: DTGVSQNPRHKITKRGQNVTFRCDPISEHNRLYWYRQTLGQGPEFLTYFQNEAQLEKSRLLSDRFSAERPKGSFSTLEIQRTEQGDSAMYLCASRAGTHQETQYFGPGTRLLVL.

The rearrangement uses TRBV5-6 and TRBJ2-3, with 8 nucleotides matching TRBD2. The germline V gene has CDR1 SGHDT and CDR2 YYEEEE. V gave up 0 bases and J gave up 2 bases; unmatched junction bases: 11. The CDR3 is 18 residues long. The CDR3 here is CASSLEPPGGVNTDTQYF. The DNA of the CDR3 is TGTGCCAGCAGCTTGGAACCTCCCGGGGGGGTGAACACAGATACGCAGTATTTT.

CDR3 bases: TGCGCCAGCAGCCAAGACAGGGGAGACACCATATATTTT. It is translated as CASSQDRGDTIYF. The chain combines TRBV4-3 with TRBJ1-3; maybe TRBD1 (6 bases). Between the trimmed V and J ends, which lost 0 bases and 8 bases, there was a span of 8 bases. Germline V gene sequence: CDR1 LGHNA, CDR2 YSLEER. CDR3 length: 13 amino acids.

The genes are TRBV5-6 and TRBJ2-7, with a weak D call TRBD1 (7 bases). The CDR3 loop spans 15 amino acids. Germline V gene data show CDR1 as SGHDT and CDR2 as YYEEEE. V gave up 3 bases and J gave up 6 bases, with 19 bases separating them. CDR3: CASSWGARGFSEQYF. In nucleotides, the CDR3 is TGTGCCAGCAGCTGGGGGGCCAGGGGGTTTTCCGAGCAGTACTTC. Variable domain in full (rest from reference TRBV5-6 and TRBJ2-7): DAGVTQSPTHLIKTRGQQVTLRCSPKSGHDTVSWYQQALGQGPQFIFQYYEEEERQRGNFPDRFSGHQFPNYSSELNVNALLLGDSALYLCASSWGARGFSEQYFGPGTRLTVT.

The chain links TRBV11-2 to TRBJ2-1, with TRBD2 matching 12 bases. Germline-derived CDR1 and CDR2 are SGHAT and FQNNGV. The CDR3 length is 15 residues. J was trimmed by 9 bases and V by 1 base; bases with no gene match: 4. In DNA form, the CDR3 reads TGTGCCAGCAGCTTAGTGGCTAGCGGGAGGGCTGAGCAGTTCTTC. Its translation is CASSLVASGRAEQFF.

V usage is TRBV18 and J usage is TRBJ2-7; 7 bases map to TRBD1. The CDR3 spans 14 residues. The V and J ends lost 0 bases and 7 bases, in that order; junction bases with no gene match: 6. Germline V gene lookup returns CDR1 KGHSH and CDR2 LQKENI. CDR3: CASSPPRQGEEQYF. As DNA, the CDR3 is TGTGCCAGCTCACCACCCAGACAGGGCGAGGAGCAGTACTTC.

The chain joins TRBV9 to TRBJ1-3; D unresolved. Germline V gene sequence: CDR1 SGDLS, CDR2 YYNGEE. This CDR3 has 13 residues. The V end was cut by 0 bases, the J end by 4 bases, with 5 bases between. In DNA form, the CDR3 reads TGTGCCAGCAGCGTAGTTCCGGGAAACACCATATATTTT. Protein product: CASSVVPGNTIYF. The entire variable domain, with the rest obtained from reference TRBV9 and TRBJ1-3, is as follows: DSGVTQTPKHLITATGQRVTLRCSPRSGDLSVYWYQQSLDQGLQFLIQYYNGEERAKGNILERFSAQQFPDLHSELNLSSLELGDSALYFCASSVVPGNTIYFGEGSWLTVV.

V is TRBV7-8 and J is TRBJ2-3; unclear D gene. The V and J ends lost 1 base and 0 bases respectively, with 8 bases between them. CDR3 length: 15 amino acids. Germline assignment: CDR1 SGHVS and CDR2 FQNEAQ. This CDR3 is CASSLVRLSTDTQYF. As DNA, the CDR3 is TGTGCCAGCAGCTTAGTCCGTCTTAGCACAGATACGCAGTATTTT.

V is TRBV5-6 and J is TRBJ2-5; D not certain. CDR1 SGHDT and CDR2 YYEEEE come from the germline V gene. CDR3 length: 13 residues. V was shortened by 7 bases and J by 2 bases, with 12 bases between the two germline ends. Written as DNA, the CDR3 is TGTGCCAGCCATGGTGACAAGCAAGAGACCCAGTACTTC. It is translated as CASHGDKQETQYF. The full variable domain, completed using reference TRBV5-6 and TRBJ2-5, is DAGVTQSPTHLIKTRGQQVTLRCSPKSGHDTVSWYQQALGQGPQFIFQYYEEEERQRGNFPDRFSGHQFPNYSSELNVNALLLGDSALYLCASHGDKQETQYFGPGTRLLVL.

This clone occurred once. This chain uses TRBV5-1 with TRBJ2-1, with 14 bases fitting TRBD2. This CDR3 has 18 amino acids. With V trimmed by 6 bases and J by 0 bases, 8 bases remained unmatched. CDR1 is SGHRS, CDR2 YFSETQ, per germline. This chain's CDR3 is CASTGTSGGGGSYNEQFF. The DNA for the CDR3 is TGCGCCAGCACCGGGACTAGCGGGGGAGGGGGCTCCTACAATGAGCAGTTCTTC. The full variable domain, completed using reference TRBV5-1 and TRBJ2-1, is KAGVTQTPRYLIKTRGQQVTLSCSPISGHRSVSWYQQTPGQGLQFLFEYFSETQRNKGNFPGRFSGRQFSNSRSEMNVSTLELGDSALYLCASTGTSGGGGSYNEQFFGPGTRLTVL.

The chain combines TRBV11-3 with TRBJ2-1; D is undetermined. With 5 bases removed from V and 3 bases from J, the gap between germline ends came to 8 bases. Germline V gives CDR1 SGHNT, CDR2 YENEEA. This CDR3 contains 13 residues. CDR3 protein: CASSKLLYNEQFF. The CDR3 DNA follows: TGTGCCAGCAGCAAATTACTCTACAATGAGCAGTTCTTC.

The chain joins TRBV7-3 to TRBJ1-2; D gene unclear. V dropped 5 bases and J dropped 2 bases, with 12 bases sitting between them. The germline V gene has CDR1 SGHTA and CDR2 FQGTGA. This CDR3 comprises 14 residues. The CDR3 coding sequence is TGTGCCAGCAGCCCAAGGCCGGGAAACTATGGCTACACCTTC. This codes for CASSPRPGNYGYTF.

CDR3 region: CASSLAGAGGPREQFF. CDR3 DNA sequence: TGCGCCAGCAGCTTGGCCGGGGCGGGAGGGCCACGGGAGCAGTTCTTC. V gene TRBV5-1 combines with J gene TRBJ2-1; 9 positions agree with TRBD2. The CDR3 length is 16 residues. In germline, CDR1 is SGHRS, CDR2 YFSETQ. Losses at the gene ends were 0 bases for V and 10 bases for J; bases not matched to a gene: 11.

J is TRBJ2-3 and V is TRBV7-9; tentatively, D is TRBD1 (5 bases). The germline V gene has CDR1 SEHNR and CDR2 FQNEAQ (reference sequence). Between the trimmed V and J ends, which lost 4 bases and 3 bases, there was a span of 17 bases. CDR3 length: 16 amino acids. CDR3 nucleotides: TGTGCCAGCAGCTCCCCTTTGGGGCGGCAGACAGATACGCAGTATTTT. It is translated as CASSSPLGRQTDTQYF.

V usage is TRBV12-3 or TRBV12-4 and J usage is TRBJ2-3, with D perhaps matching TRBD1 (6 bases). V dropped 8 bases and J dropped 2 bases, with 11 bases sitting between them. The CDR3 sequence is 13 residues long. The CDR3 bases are TGTGCCAGCCGGGACACTTACACAGATACGCAGTATTTT. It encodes CASRDTYTDTQYF.

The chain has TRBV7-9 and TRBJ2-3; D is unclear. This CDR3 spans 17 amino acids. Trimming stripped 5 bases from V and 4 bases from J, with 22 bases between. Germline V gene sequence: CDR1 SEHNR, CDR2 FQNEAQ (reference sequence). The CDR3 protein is CASSEAPLVYVSDTQYF. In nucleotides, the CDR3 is TGTGCCAGCAGCGAAGCCCCCCTAGTTTATGTATCAGATACGCAGTATTTT.

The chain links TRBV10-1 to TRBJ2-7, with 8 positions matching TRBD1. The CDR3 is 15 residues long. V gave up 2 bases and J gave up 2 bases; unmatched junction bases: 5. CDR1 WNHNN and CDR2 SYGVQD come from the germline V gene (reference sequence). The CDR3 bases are TGCGCCAGCAGTGAGCTCAGGACAGGGACCTACGAGCAGTACTTC. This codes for CASSELRTGTYEQYF.

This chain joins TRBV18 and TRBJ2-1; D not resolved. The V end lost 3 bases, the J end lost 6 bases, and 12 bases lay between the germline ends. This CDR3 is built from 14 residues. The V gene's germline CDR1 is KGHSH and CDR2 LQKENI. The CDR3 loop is CASSPYRTPNEQFF. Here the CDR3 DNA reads TGTGCCAGCTCACCGTATCGAACTCCCAATGAGCAGTTCTTC.

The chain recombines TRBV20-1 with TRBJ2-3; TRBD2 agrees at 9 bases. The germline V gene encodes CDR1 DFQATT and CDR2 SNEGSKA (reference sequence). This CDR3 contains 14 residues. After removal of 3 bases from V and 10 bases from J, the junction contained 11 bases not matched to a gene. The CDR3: CSASPGLAYHAQYF. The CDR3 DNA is TGCAGTGCTAGTCCGGGACTAGCTTACCATGCGCAGTATTTT.

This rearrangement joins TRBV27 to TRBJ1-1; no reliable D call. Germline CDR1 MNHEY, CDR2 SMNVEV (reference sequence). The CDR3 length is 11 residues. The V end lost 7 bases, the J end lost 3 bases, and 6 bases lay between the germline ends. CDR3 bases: TGTGCCAGCATCGGGTACACTGAAGCTTTCTTT. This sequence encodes CASIGYTEAFF.

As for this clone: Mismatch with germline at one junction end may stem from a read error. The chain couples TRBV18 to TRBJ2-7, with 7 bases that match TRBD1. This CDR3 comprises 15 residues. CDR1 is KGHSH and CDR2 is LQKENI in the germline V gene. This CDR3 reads CASSAPGTASYEQYF. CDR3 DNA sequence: TGTGCCAGCTCAGCACCTGGGACAGCCTCCTACGAGCAGTACTTC.

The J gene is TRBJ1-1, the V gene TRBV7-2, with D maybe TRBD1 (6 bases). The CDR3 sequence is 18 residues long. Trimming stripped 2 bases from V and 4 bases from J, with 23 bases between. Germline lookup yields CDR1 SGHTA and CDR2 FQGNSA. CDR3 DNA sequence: TGTGCCAGCAGCTTAAAAGTACAGGGTCGGGTTTGGGGCACTGAAGCTTTCTTT. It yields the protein CASSLKVQGRVWGTEAFF.

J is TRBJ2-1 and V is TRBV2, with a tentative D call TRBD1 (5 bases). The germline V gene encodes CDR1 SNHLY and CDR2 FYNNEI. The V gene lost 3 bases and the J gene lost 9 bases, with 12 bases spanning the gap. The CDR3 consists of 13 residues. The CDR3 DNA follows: TGTGCCAGCAGTGAGGCAGGGTTGGGTGAGCAGTTCTTC. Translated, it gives CASSEAGLGEQFF.